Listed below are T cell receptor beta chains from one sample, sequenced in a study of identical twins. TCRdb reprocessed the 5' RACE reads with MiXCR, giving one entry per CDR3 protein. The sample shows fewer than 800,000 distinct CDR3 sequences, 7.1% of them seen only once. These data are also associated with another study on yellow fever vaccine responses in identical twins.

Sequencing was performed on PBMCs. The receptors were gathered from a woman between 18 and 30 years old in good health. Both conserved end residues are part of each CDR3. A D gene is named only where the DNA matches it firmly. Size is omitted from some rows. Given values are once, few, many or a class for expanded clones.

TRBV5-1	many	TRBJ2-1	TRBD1	CASSLWQGANEQFF	TGCGCCAGCAGCTTGTGGCAGGGGGCCAATGAGCAGTTCTTC
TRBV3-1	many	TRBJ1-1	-	CASSSRGAVNTEAFF	TGTGCCAGCAGCTCAAGGGGTGCAGTGAACACTGAAGCTTTCTTT
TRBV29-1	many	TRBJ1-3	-	CSVEVTGNTIYF	TGCAGCGTTGAAGTGACTGGAAACACCATATATTTT
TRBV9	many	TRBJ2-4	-	CASSVGQKNIQYF	TGTGCCAGCAGCGTAGGCCAGAAAAACATTCAGTACTTC
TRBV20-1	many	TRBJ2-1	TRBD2	CSARRDYSKQFF	TGCAGTGCCAGACGGGACTATAGTAAGCAGTTCTTC
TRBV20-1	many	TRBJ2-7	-	CSARIGGQEQYF	TGCAGTGCTAGGATTGGAGGGCAAGAGCAGTACTTC
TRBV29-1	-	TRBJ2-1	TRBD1	CSVEGRQGNYNEQFF	TGCAGCGTTGAAGGGAGACAGGGGAACTACAATGAGCAGTTCTTC
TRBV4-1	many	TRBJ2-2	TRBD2	CASSQGGLAGVGTGELFF	TGCGCCAGCAGCCAGGGTGGACTAGCGGGAGTGGGTACCGGGGAGCTGTTTTTT
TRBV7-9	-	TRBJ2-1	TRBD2	CASSLGGGIYNEQFF	TGTGCCAGCAGCTTAGGGGGGGGAATCTACAATGAGCAGTTCTTC
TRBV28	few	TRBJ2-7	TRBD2	CASSPGLPISYEQYF	TGTGCCAGCAGCCCGGGACTACCCATCTCCTACGAGCAGTACTTC
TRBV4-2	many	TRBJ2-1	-	CASSQEGGAYNEQFF	TGTGCCAGCAGCCAAGAAGGGGGGGCCTACAATGAGCAGTTCTTC
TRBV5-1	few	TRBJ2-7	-	CASRQASSYEQYF	TGCGCCAGCCGACAGGCGAGCTCCTACGAGCAGTACTTC
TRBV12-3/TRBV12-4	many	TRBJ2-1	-	CASSLRSYNEQFF	TGTGCCAGCAGTTTGAGGAGCTACAATGAGCAGTTCTTC
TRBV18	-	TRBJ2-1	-	CASSPPNPSTYNEQFF	TGTGCCAGCTCACCACCTAATCCAAGTACCTACAATGAGCAGTTCTTC
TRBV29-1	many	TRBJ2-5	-	CSVLYQETQYF	TGCAGCGTTCTGTATCAGGAGACCCAGTACTTC
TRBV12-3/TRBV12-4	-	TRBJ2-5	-	CASSLSTGLTQYF	TGTGCCAGCAGTTTGTCAACAGGGTTGACCCAGTACTTC
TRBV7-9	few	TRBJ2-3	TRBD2	CASSLASGGTGDTQYF	TGTGCCAGCAGCTTAGCTAGCGGGGGGACCGGAGATACGCAGTATTTT
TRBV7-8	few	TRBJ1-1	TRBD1	CASSSRGPDEAFF	TGTGCCAGCAGCTCCAGGGGGCCTGATGAAGCTTTCTTT
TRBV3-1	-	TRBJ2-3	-	CASSPTLIPPDTQYF	TGTGCCAGCAGCCCCACACTAATTCCCCCGGATACGCAGTATTTT
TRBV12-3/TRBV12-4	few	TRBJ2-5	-	CASSLPPLETQYF	TGTGCCAGCAGTTTACCCCCCCTGGAGACCCAGTACTTC
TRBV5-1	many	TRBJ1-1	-	CASSLAGGWTEAFF	TGCGCCAGCAGCTTGGCGGGGGGGTGGACTGAAGCTTTCTTT
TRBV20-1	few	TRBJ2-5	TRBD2	CSATGTSGASKETQYF	TGCAGTGCTACTGGGACTAGCGGGGCGTCGAAAGAGACCCAGTACTTC
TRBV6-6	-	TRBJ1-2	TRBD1	CASSRTGLDGYTF	TGTGCCAGCAGTCGGACAGGGTTGGATGGCTACACCTTC
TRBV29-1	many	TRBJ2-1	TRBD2	CSVETPRLADNEQFF	TGCAGCGTTGAGACGCCCCGACTAGCAGACAATGAGCAGTTCTTC
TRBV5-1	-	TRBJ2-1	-	CASAQAVVSSYNEQFF	TGCGCCAGCGCCCAGGCGGTCGTAAGCTCCTACAATGAGCAGTTCTTC
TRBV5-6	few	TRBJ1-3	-	CASSFKGTGIGNTIYF	TGTGCCAGCAGCTTTAAGGGAACAGGGATCGGAAACACCATATATTTT
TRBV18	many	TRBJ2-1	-	CASSPSGNEQFF	TGTGCCAGCAGCCCCTCGGGCAATGAGCAGTTCTTC
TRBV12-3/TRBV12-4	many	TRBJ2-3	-	CASSGSGGTIRTDTQYF	TGTGCCAGCAGTGGGTCCGGTGGGACAATTAGAACAGATACGCAGTATTTT
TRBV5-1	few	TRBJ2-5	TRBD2	CASSLGGLTQETQYF	TGCGCCAGCAGCTTGGGGGGACTAACCCAAGAGACCCAGTACTTC
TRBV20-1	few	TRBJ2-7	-	CSARPPGRSYEQYF	TGCAGTGCTAGACCCCCGGGCCGCTCCTACGAGCAGTACTTC
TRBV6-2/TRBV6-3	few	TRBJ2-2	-	CASHPHGRTGELFF	TGTGCCAGCCACCCCCACGGAAGAACCGGGGAGCTGTTTTTT
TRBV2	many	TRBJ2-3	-	CASSGRVFSTDTQYF	TGTGCCAGCAGTGGGCGGGTTTTTAGCACAGATACGCAGTATTTT
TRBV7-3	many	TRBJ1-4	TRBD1	CASSFMVTGGEKLFF	TGTGCCAGCAGCTTCATGGTTACAGGGGGTGAAAAACTGTTTTTT